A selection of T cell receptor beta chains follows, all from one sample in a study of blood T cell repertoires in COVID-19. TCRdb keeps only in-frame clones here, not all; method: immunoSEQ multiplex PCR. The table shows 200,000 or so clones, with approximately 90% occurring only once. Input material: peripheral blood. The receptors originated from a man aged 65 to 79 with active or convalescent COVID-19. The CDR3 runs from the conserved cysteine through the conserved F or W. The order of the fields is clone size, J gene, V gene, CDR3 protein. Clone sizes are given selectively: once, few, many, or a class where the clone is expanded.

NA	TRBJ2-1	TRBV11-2	CASSLGRKVAGSSYNEQFF
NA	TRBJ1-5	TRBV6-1	CASSETGQGAPSQPQHF
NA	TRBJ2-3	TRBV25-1	CASSPSRGLGTDTQYF
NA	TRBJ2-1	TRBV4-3	CASSLDASGGYNEQFF
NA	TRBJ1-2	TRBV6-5	CASRVDRAGGGYTF
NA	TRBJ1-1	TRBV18	CASSPTAGIVSSEAFF
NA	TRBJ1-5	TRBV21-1	CASSSKGDARPYSNQPQHF
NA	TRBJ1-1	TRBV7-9	CASSFGGLMNTEAFF
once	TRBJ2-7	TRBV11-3	CASSLGFTPAREVYEQYF
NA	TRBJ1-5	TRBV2	CASNVQGLNQPQHF
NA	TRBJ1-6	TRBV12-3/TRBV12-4	CASSSPGSPLHF
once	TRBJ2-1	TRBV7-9	CASSLGSLRRGEQFF
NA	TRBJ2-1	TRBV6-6	CASRIGDYNEQFF
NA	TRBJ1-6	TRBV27	CASSLRMGPLHF
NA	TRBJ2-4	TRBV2	CASRPLDTGGKNIQYF